The following is a T cell receptor beta chain sequence with its context. No antigen is known for it. No clone much larger than this one lies a single base away; base qualities are absent. The sample's time point label, in plain terms: cycle 1 day 1 (C1D1), immediately before nivolumab initiation. Every trial patient had relapsed following autologous stem cell transplantation, and prior brentuximab vedotin exposure was what differed among cohorts A, B and C. The trial cohort included some 53 patients with relapsed/refractory classical Hodgkin lymphoma, and each patient had a best overall response of complete response, partial response or progressive disease. Trial patients were treated with single-agent nivolumab in the multi-cohort phase II CheckMate 205 trial. An independent review committee assessed best overall response by applying the 2007 International Working Group response criteria. PBMCs from the trial were collected at three points: immediately before nivolumab initiation (C1D1), and during therapy at cycle 2 day 1 and cycle 4 day 1. Peripheral blood was collected in 8 mL Vacutainer Cell Preparation Tubes, from which PBMCs were isolated by centrifugation and then cryopreserved.

The sample belongs to a study of PD-1 blockade in classical Hodgkin lymphoma (TCRdb year 2020). About the study as a whole: Nivolumab dosing was 3 mg/kg intravenously every 2 weeks, continuing until either disease progression or unacceptable toxicity. To define a peripheral blood immune signature of response to PD-1 blockade in classical Hodgkin lymphoma, the study combined TCR beta sequencing with CyTOF.

The CDR3 numbers 15 residues from cysteine through phenylalanine. Only the CDR3 DNA is retained, 45 bases long and in frame from the first base. Taken from the germline V gene (reference sequence), the CDR1 and CDR2 loops are LNHNV and YYDKDF. Deletion took 4 bases off V and 6 bases off J, with a span of 17 bases between the germline ends. What the authors observed across the whole study: Trial patients with a complete response had baseline diversity similar to that of newly diagnosed patients, while partial responders and progressors had significantly lower diversity. Lower diversity was observed in patients in whom nivolumab was started less than 1 year after ASCT, and these patients were excluded from later analyses so that confounding by immune reconstitution would be avoided. Baseline TCR diversity was reported to be lower in newly diagnosed patients than in healthy donors and to be lower still in relapsed/refractory patients. The study was limited to a single clinical trial cohort, and causes of repertoire differences, possibly disease activity or prior therapy, remained undefined. CD4+ but not CD8+ TCR diversity rose significantly by C4D1 (p=0.0027 vs p=0.16), most apparent in complete responders (p=0.02).

Genomic DNA was isolated using the Qiagen DNeasy kit from unsorted PBMCs as well as from negatively selected CD4+ and CD8+ fractions. TCR beta CDR3 regions were amplified by immunoSEQ multiplex PCR using primers annealing to V and J segments. A synthetic immune receptor repertoire was used to minimize amplification bias, and remaining bias was computationally removed after sequencing. For the original study's pipeline: Repertoire diversity was quantified as the Shannon entropy index using custom Python scripts. Unsorted, CD4+ and CD8+ repertoires were examined separately, except in combined analyses, for which CD4+ and CD8+ sequences were merged in silico. A clone counted as expanded when the clone's frequency after treatment rose at least 2-fold relative to C1D1, and clones undetected at baseline were given a pseudocount of 0.5. Clones with 0 or 1 copy at C1D1 were classified as singleton clones, and clones with 2 or more copies were classified as non-singleton clones. Clones expanded in unsorted samples were assigned a CD4+, CD8+ or unknown annotation through matching of protein sequences in sorted samples from the same patient. Wilcoxon tests on paired samples were used to test changes in diversity from C1D1 to C4D1. Drawn from immuneACCESS, this table holds only the in-frame rearrangements with V and J called that TCRdb kept. Clones are partly lost; checked studies trace under half to an unresolved V gene and leave the rest unexplained. The V and J calls and clone size were taken over from that table, and D and trimming were inferred from the DNA. This sample lists tens of thousands of clones; approximately 70% were detected once. Roughly 11% of the sample rests with the top ten.

The chain uses TRBV15 and TRBJ2-3; tentative D gene TRBD1, with 6 bases matching. The sequencing used peripheral blood mononuclear cells (PBMCs), collected at baseline. This clonotype originated in a human donor with classical Hodgkin lymphoma. CDR3 region: CATSNSPGAGDTQYF. The nucleotide sequence reads TGTGCCACCAGCAACTCCCCAGGGGCCGGGGATACGCAGTATTTT.